Each of the 30 T cell receptor beta chains below was sequenced from the same sample in a study of cytomegalovirus exposure and HLA in healthy donors. PCR involved 60 Vbeta and 13 Jbeta primers. Some clones are missing from TCRdb's copy, which holds only in-frame ones; the method was immunoSEQ multiplex PCR. The sample includes approximately 100,000 clones, 9.4% of them seen just once. The specimen sequenced was PBMCs. These receptor sequences come from a man aged 50-59 years in good health and CMV-seropositive.

This clone was picked up a small number of times. This chain connects TRBV28 to TRBJ1-2, with a possible D match to TRBD1 (5 bases). In germline, CDR1 is MDHEN, CDR2 SYDVKM. Trimming pared 3 bases from V and 3 bases from J, leaving 17 bases between. CDR3 length equals 16 residues. The chain's CDR3 is CASSFGAGQGYYGYTF. CDR3 sequence (DNA): TGTGCCAGCAGTTTTGGGGCCGGGCAGGGATACTATGGCTACACCTTC.

This clone was detected a few times. This chain links TRBV27 with TRBJ2-7; 7 bases map to TRBD2. The length of the CDR3 is 15 residues. CDR1 MNHEY and CDR2 SMNVEV come from the germline V gene (reference sequence). V shed 5 bases and J 5 bases; nucleotides not matched to a gene: 12. In DNA, the CDR3 is TGTGCCAGCAGTGAGGACCTGGGAGGGCTGAACGAGCAGTACTTC. Protein: CASSEDLGGLNEQYF.

This clone was seen more than once but under ten times. The rearrangement links TRBV6-5 to TRBJ1-2; 9 nucleotides line up with TRBD1. The CDR3 contains 14 residues. The ends lost 6 bases at V and 1 base at J; junction bases unmatched: 3. Looked up from germline, CDR1 is MNHEY and CDR2 is SVGAGI. The CDR3 protein is CASRGQGFNYGYTF. DNA of the CDR3: TGTGCCAGCAGGGGACAGGGTTTTAACTATGGCTACACCTTC.

This clone was seen a handful of times. This chain uses TRBV29-1 with TRBJ2-7, with TRBD1 identical over 11 bases. This CDR3 is built from 14 residues. Germline trimming cut 2 bases from V and 3 bases from J; bases unmatched to any gene: 3. Germline CDR1 is SQVTM and CDR2 is ANQGSEA. The CDR3, as DNA: TGCAGCGTTGAAATGGGGACAGGGGGCTACGAGCAGTACTTC. Its protein is CSVEMGTGGYEQYF.

This clone was seen only a few times. The V and J genes are TRBV5-1 and TRBJ1-4; 9 bases agree with TRBD1. Germline CDR1 and CDR2: SGHRS and YFSETQ. The ends lost 3 bases at V and 8 bases at J; junction bases unmatched: 11. The CDR3 contains 16 residues. CDR3 sequence (DNA): TGCGCCAGCAGCTCGGGACAGGGTGAACGGGGAGAAAAACTGTTTTTT. This gives the protein CASSSGQGERGEKLFF.

This chain joins TRBV5-1 and TRBJ1-1; 9 nucleotides agree with TRBD1. Trimming cost V 6 bases and J 1 base; bases outside gene matches: 7. The V gene's germline CDR1 is SGHRS and CDR2 YFSETQ. This CDR3 is built from 15 residues. CDR3 DNA: TGCGCCAGCAACCGACAGGGGGAAGGGAACACTGAAGCTTTCTTT. It yields the protein CASNRQGEGNTEAFF. The variable domain in full, completed from reference TRBV5-1 and TRBJ1-1, reads KAGVTQTPRYLIKTRGQQVTLSCSPISGHRSVSWYQQTPGQGLQFLFEYFSETQRNKGNFPGRFSGRQFSNSRSEMNVSTLELGDSALYLCASNRQGEGNTEAFFGQGTRLTVV.

The CDR3 nucleotides are TGTGCCAGCAGTTTGGTAGGGGACTACGAGCAGTACTTC. It is translated as CASSLVGDYEQYF. The chain uses TRBV28 and TRBJ2-7, with D maybe TRBD1 (5 bases). Per the germline V gene, CDR1 is MDHEN and CDR2 is SYDVKM. The CDR3 has 13 residues. V was clipped by 3 bases and J by 3 bases, with 9 bases between them.

The chain joins TRBV7-3 to TRBJ1-2, with D possibly TRBD1 on 6 matching bases. The CDR3 has 16 residues. Germline assignment: CDR1 SGHTA and CDR2 FQGTGA. With 3 bases removed from V and 0 bases from J, the gap between germline ends came to 14 bases. The CDR3 spells CASSLHQGYANYGYTF. In DNA, the CDR3 is TGTGCCAGCAGCTTGCATCAGGGGTACGCTAACTATGGCTACACCTTC.

This clone was seen more than once but under ten times. The chain recombines TRBV30 with TRBJ2-7; 11 positions agree with TRBD2. V trimming: 5 bases; J trimming: 2 bases; junction bases outside the gene matches: 8. This CDR3 has 15 amino acids. The germline gives CDR1 GTSNPN, CDR2 SVGIG (reference sequence). CDR3 sequence: CAWEVAGGPTYEQYF. As DNA, the CDR3 is TGTGCCTGGGAGGTAGCGGGAGGGCCGACCTACGAGCAGTACTTC.

This clone occurred once. The V gene is TRBV5-1, the J gene TRBJ2-5; a weak D match, TRBD1 (5 bases). V was pared by 1 base and J by 11 bases, with 15 bases between. The CDR3 loop spans 13 amino acids. Germline CDR1 is SGHRS and CDR2 is YFSETQ. This CDR3 reads CASSLSDSGYQYF. The CDR3 DNA sequence: TGCGCCAGCAGCTTGTCAGATTCAGGGTATCAGTACTTC.

This rearrangement joins TRBV6-4 to TRBJ1-1; the D gene is possibly TRBD1 (6 bases). Trimming shortened V by 5 bases and J by 7 bases, and 14 bases separated the two germline ends. Per germline, CDR1 MRHNA and CDR2 SNTAGT. This CDR3 has 13 residues. The CDR3 loop reads CASSILRGSEAFF. The CDR3 DNA is TGTGCCAGCAGTATCTTAAGGGGGAGTGAAGCTTTCTTT.

Only a few counts were recorded for this clone. This sequence joins TRBV7-2 and TRBJ2-4; 8 bases map to TRBD2. This CDR3 has 16 residues. V was pared by 0 bases and J by 4 bases, with 5 bases of the junction left unmatched. Germline lookup yields CDR1 SGHTA and CDR2 FQGNSA. CDR3 in amino acids: CASSLAPGGRKNIQYF. Here the CDR3 DNA reads TGTGCCAGCAGCTTAGCGCCGGGAGGGAGGAAAAACATTCAGTACTTC.

This clone has a handful of counts. V and J are TRBV4-3 and TRBJ2-7; the match to TRBD2 covers 11 bases. V lost 0 bases and J lost 7; bases outside the gene matches: 8. This CDR3 comprises 16 residues. The germline V gene encodes CDR1 LGHNA and CDR2 YSLEER. CDR3 nucleotides: TGCGCCAGCAGCCAAGATGCGGCTAGCGGGAGGAGTGAGCAGTACTTC. Translated, it gives CASSQDAASGRSEQYF.

This clone was detected a few times. The chain is built from TRBV11-2 and TRBJ2-2; the match to TRBD2 covers 8 bases. The length of the CDR3 is 15 residues. Germline V lookup: CDR1 SGHAT, CDR2 FQNNGV. J lost 7 bases, V lost 3 bases, and 7 bases had no gene match. CDR3 sequence reads: CASSFLSGTSGELFF. Here the CDR3 DNA reads TGTGCCAGCAGCTTCCTTAGTGGGACTAGCGGGGAGCTGTTTTTT.

This clone was counted only a few times. The chain couples TRBV7-2 to TRBJ2-2; 8 bases match TRBD2. CDR3 length equals 13 residues. Germline V gene data show CDR1 as SGHTA and CDR2 as FQGNSA. The V and J ends lost 7 bases and 5 bases, in that order; junction bases with no gene match: 3. The CDR3 DNA is TGTGCCAGCAAACTAGCGGCAACCGGGGAGCTGTTTTTT. It yields the protein CASKLAATGELFF.

The chain combines TRBV7-9 with TRBJ1-2; D is unclear. The CDR3 runs 16 residues. CDR1 and CDR2 from the germline V gene are SEHNR and FQNEAQ (reference sequence). The ends were cut back, 6 bases at V and 0 bases at J, with 17 bases in the middle. Written as DNA, the CDR3 is TGTGCCAGCAGTCACGACGGTCTCCTAGCTAACTATGGCTACACCTTC. Protein product: CASSHDGLLANYGYTF.

This clone was picked up a small number of times. This rearrangement joins TRBV2 to TRBJ1-1; no clear D gene. Germline V CDR1 and CDR2: SNHLY, FYNNEI. Between the trimmed V and J ends, which lost 2 bases and 10 bases, there was a span of 8 bases. CDR3 length: 11 amino acids. CDR3 in DNA: TGTGCCAGCAGTGAACGGGGAAGAGCTTTCTTT. Translating gives CASSERGRAFF.

This clone was seen a handful of times. The rearrangement joins TRBV7-9 to TRBJ1-1, with D tentatively TRBD1 (6 bases). Germline CDR1 reads SEHNR; CDR2 reads FQNEAQ (reference sequence). Deletions cut 5 bases from V and 5 bases from J, with 21 bases between. The CDR3 length is 16 residues. CDR3 region: CASSPGVRGGETEAFF. The CDR3, as DNA: TGTGCCAGCAGCCCCGGAGTGAGGGGGGGGGAGACTGAAGCTTTCTTT.

This clone came up a few times. The rearrangement uses TRBV6-5 and TRBJ2-5; possible D gene TRBD2, 7 bases. From germline, CDR1 is MNHEY and CDR2 SVGAGI. Trimming removed 8 bases at V and 5 bases at J, with 21 bases between. The CDR3 is 15 residues long. CDR3 DNA: TGTGCCAGCTCCCCTGGGGGGGGGCCGCTGGAGACCCAGTACTTC. It is translated as CASSPGGGPLETQYF.

This clone was recorded many times. The CDR3 DNA reads TGTGCCAGCAGCCAATATCCGGGACTAGCGGACAATGAGCAGTTCTTC. Protein: CASSQYPGLADNEQFF. V is TRBV4-2 and J is TRBJ2-1; the match to TRBD2 covers 11 bases. Germline V gene sequence: CDR1 LGHNA, CDR2 YNFKEQ. V shed 2 bases and J 5 bases; nucleotides not matched to a gene: 5. This CDR3 comprises 16 residues.

The chain carries TRBV7-9 and TRBJ2-1, with no clear D. CDR1 and CDR2 (germline): SEHNR, FQNEAQ (reference sequence). The ends were cut back, 5 bases at V and 5 bases at J, with 7 bases in the middle. This CDR3 is 12 amino acids long. CDR3 nucleotides: TGTGCCAGCAGCGTGTCCAACAATGAGCAGTTCTTC. This gives the protein CASSVSNNEQFF. The full variable domain, rest sourced from reference TRBV7-9 and TRBJ2-1, is DTGVSQNPRHKITKRGQNVTFRCDPISEHNRLYWYRQTLGQGPEFLTYFQNEAQLEKSRLLSDRFSAERPKGSFSTLEIQRTEQGDSAMYLCASSVSNNEQFFGPGTRLTVL.

This clone was seen repeatedly, ten times or more. The gene calls are TRBV5-6 and TRBJ2-1; 9 positions match TRBD1. CDR3 length: 16 residues. The V and J ends lost 4 bases and 5 bases, in that order; junction bases with no gene match: 10. Germline CDR1 is SGHDT and CDR2 is YYEEEE. The CDR3 loop is CASSEFLGTGNNEQFF. The DNA for the CDR3 is TGTGCCAGCAGCGAGTTTTTAGGGACAGGGAACAATGAGCAGTTCTTC.

The chain joins TRBV20-1 to TRBJ2-7, with D unresolved. This CDR3 spans 11 amino acids. The V gene lost 4 bases and the J gene lost 5 bases, with 9 bases spanning the gap. Per germline, CDR1 DFQATT and CDR2 SNEGSKA (reference sequence). The CDR3 bases are TGCAGTGCTACTAACCGAGACGAGCAGTACTTC. This encodes CSATNRDEQYF.

This clone appeared a few times. The V and J genes are TRBV6-1 and TRBJ1-6; maybe TRBD1 (6 bases). Germline V gene sequence: CDR1 MNHNS, CDR2 SASEGT. This CDR3 is built from 14 residues. Trimming stripped 3 bases from V and 9 bases from J, with 12 bases between. The CDR3 DNA follows: TGTGCCAGCAGTGAGCTCCAGGGGAGTTCACCCCTCCACTTT. This codes for CASSELQGSSPLHF.

V is TRBV30 and J is TRBJ2-3; 10 bases are shared with TRBD2. Germline CDR1 reads GTSNPN; CDR2 reads SVGIG (reference sequence). J was trimmed by 6 bases and V by 2 bases; bases with no gene match: 5. This CDR3 is 14 amino acids long. CDR3 nucleotide sequence: TGTGCCTGGAGTCGAGCGGGAGGGGTTGATACGCAGTATTTT. Its protein product is CAWSRAGGVDTQYF. Full variable domain (remainder filled in from reference TRBV30 and TRBJ2-3): SQTIHQWPATLVQPVGSPLSLECTVEGTSNPNLYWYRQAAGRGLQLLFYSVGIGQISSEVPQNLSASRPQDRQFILSSKKLLLSDSGFYLCAWSRAGGVDTQYFGPGTRLTVL.

The sample holds a few counts of this clone. The J gene is TRBJ2-3, the V gene TRBV11-2; a possible D gene is TRBD1 (5 bases). This CDR3 is 14 amino acids long. V was cut by 3 bases and J by 5 bases, with 12 bases left in between. Germline-derived CDR1 and CDR2 are SGHAT and FQNNGV. The DNA of the CDR3 is TGTGCCAGCAGCTTCACAACAGGCTTAGATACGCAGTATTTT. This codes for CASSFTTGLDTQYF.

This clone was picked up a small number of times. The chain carries TRBV4-1 and TRBJ2-1; 9 nucleotides line up with TRBD1. Germline CDR1 reads MGHRA; CDR2 reads YSYEKL. The CDR3 runs 11 residues. Trimming took 1 base from V and 14 from J; bases not matched to a gene: 0. This CDR3 reads CASSQGQGEFF. The CDR3 nucleotides read TGCGCCAGCAGCCAAGGACAGGGGGAGTTCTTC.

The rearrangement uses TRBV7-9 and TRBJ1-1; D is perhaps TRBD1 (5 bases). Germline CDR1 SEHNR, CDR2 FQNEAQ (reference sequence). CDR3 size: 13 residues. V gave up 6 bases and J gave up 5 bases, with 13 bases separating them. CDR3 bases: TGTGCCAGCAGGGATGAGGGACTTACTGAAGCTTTCTTT. Translated: CASRDEGLTEAFF.

In its sample, this clone was seen many times. This sequence joins TRBV28 and TRBJ1-1, with 11 nucleotides matching TRBD1. CDR3 length equals 18 residues. With 4 bases clipped from V and 0 bases from J, the junction kept 10 bases outside the gene matches. CDR1 MDHEN and CDR2 SYDVKM come from the germline V gene. The DNA for the CDR3 is TGTGCCAGCAGTTGGCCAGGGACAGGGGGTCGGATGAACACTGAAGCTTTCTTT. Its protein is CASSWPGTGGRMNTEAFF.

The table lists this clone with a few counts. The chain uses TRBV2 and TRBJ2-1; 9 bases are shared with TRBD1. The germline gives CDR1 SNHLY, CDR2 FYNNEI. Germline trimming cut 6 bases from V and 7 bases from J; bases unmatched to any gene: 7. CDR3 length equals 14 residues. Written as DNA, the CDR3 is TGTGCCAGCAGGACCGGGACAGGGAGTAATGAGCAGTTCTTC. It yields the protein CASRTGTGSNEQFF.